This T cell receptor beta chain was retrieved from a study of cytomegalovirus exposure and HLA in healthy donors. The junction had 4 bases not matched to a gene; V was cut back by 6 bases and J by 0 bases. CDR1 is MNHEY and CDR2 is SVGAGI in the germline V gene. The CDR3 totals 14 residues. In regard to this clone: Its antigen is still unknown.

Broader study findings: Reportedly, a later analysis found an Asian-associated ancestry cluster had fewer N-insertions than the roughly 700-donor mean. Cytomegalovirus association was listed for 164 TCR beta chains.

Vbeta (60) and Jbeta (13) primers were used in the PCR. Assay: immunoSEQ multiplex PCR; the TCRdb copy retains only in-frame clones and omits some. This sample has some 110,000 clones; around 80% occur once, and the top ten carry around 8.5%. The rearrangement links TRBV6-5 to TRBJ2-7, with 8 bases aligning to TRBD1. This clonotype originated in a man aged 35 to 55 in good health and CMV-seropositive. The sample was PBMCs. The CDR3 loop reads CASRKTGASYEQYF. The CDR3 region has the DNA TGTGCCAGCAGGAAGACAGGGGCCTCCTACGAGCAGTACTTC.